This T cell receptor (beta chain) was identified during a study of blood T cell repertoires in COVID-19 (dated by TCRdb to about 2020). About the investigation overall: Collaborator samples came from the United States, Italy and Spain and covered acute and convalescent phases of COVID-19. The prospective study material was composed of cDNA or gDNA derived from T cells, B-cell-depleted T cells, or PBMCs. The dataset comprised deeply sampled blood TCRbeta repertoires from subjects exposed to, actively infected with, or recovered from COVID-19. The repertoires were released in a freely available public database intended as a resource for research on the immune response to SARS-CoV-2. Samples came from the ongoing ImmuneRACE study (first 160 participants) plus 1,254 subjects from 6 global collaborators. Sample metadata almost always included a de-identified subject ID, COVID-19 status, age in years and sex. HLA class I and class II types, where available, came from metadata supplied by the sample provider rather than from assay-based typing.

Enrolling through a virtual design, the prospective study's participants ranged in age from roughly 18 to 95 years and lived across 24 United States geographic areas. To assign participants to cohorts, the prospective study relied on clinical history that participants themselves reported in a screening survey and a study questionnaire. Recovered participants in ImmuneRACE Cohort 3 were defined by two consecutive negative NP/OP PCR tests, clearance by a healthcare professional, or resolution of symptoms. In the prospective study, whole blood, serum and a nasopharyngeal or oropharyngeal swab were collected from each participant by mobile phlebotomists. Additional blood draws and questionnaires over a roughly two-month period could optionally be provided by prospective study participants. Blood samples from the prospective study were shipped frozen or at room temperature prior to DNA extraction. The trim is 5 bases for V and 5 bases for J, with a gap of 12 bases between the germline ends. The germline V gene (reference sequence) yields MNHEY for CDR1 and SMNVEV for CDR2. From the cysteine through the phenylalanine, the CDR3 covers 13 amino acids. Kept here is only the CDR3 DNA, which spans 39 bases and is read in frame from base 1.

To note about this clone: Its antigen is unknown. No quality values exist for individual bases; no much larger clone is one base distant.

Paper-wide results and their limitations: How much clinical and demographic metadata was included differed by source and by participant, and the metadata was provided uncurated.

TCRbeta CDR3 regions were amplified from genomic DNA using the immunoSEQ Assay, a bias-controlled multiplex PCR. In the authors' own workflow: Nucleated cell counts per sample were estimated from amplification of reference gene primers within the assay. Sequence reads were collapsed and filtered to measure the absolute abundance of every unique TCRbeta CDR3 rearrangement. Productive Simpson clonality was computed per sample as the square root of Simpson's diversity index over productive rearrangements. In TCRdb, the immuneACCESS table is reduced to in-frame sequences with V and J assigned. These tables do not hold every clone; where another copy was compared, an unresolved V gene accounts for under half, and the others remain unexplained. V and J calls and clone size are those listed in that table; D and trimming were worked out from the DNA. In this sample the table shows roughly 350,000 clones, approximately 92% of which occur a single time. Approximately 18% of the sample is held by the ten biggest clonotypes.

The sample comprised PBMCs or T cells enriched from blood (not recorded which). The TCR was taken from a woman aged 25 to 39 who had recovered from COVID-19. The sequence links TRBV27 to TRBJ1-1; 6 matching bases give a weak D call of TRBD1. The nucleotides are TGTGCCAGCAGTCCTCAGAGGGGGACTGAAGCTTTCTTT. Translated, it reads CASSPQRGTEAFF.